In its sample, the clone carrying this T cell receptor beta chain was seen many times. The antigen remains unidentified. A J-beta primer mix and a sample-barcoded 5' primer were used in a second PCR of about 7 to 12 cycles. Via MiXCR, TCRdb re-called the 5' RACE reads, giving one row per CDR3 protein. The table has around 1,800,000 distinct CDR3 sequences, 39% seen once. These data are taken from a study of blood T cells in healthy people across ages. Study findings and constraints: A greater number of naive CD4+ cells and higher diversity distinguished long-lived donors from aged donors.

The CDR3 extends over 13 amino acids. Per germline, CDR1 SGHTA and CDR2 FQGNSA. V shed 3 bases and J shed 6 bases, with 10 bases lying between them. The specimen sequenced was blood. This TCR derives from a human donor in good health. The chain employs TRBV7-2 and TRBJ2-3, with unresolved D. The CDR3 bases are TGTGCCAGCAGCTTCCGTAGTGGGGATACGCAGTATTTT. It encodes CASSFRSGDTQYF.